A single sample is the source of the 27 T cell receptor beta chains below, sequenced in a study of shared clonotypes between healthy human individuals. Assay used: immunoSEQ multiplex PCR; TCRdb lists only in-frame clones, some missing. The sample holds over a million clones, 78% seen once. The sequenced sample consisted of memory CD4+ T cells from PBMCs. Subset denoted: CD45RA-negative fraction. All receptors derive from a man between 18 and 35 years old in good health. Some clones in this sample may be carry-over from other donors' samples.

This clone was detected once. This sequence joins TRBV6-4 and TRBJ2-1; TRBD2 matches 12 bases. The CDR3 has 14 amino acids. Per germline, CDR1 MRHNA and CDR2 SNTAGT. The V and J ends lost 5 bases and 10 bases, in that order; junction bases with no gene match: 6. CDR3 sequence reads: CASSLAGGPFEQFF. The CDR3 nucleotides are TGTGCCAGCAGTCTAGCGGGAGGGCCTTTCGAGCAGTTCTTC.

In DNA, the CDR3 is TGTGCCAGCAGTCTAGCGGCGGACTACGAGCAGTACTTC. Encoded protein: CASSLAADYEQYF. V gene TRBV7-3 combines with J gene TRBJ2-7; 7 nucleotides agree with TRBD2. V was clipped by 6 bases and J by 3 bases; unmatched bases: 5. CDR1 is SGHTA, CDR2 FQGTGA, per germline. The CDR3 is made up of 13 amino acids.

This sequence joins TRBV5-1 and TRBJ2-3, with TRBD2 identical over 11 bases. The trim removed 4 bases at V and 2 bases at J, leaving 3 bases unmatched. The CDR3 covers 15 residues. Looked up from germline, CDR1 is SGHRS and CDR2 is YFSETQ. The CDR3 loop reads CASSKGLADTDTQYF. The DNA of the CDR3 is TGCGCCAGCAGCAAGGGACTAGCGGACACAGATACGCAGTATTTT.

This sequence joins TRBV5-1 and TRBJ2-2, with a tentative D call TRBD2 (6 bases). Germline CDR1 SGHRS, CDR2 YFSETQ. CDR3 size: 15 residues. V shed 7 bases and J shed 1 base, with 14 bases lying between them. CDR3 sequence: CASDPTEGNTGELFF. The CDR3 region has the DNA TGCGCCAGCGACCCTACGGAGGGGAACACCGGGGAGCTGTTTTTT.

This chain connects TRBV27 to TRBJ2-7, with 11 bases fitting TRBD1. The V gene's germline CDR1 is MNHEY and CDR2 SMNVEV (reference sequence). This CDR3 is 14 amino acids long. J lost 2 bases, V lost 6 bases, and 3 bases had no gene match. CDR3 nucleotides: TGTGCCAGCAGCTGGGGACAGGGGGCCTACGAGCAGTACTTC. It encodes CASSWGQGAYEQYF.

About this clone itself: Other nucleotide sequences in the sample specify the same CDR3. The chain has TRBV5-1 and TRBJ2-2; 9 positions agree with TRBD1. Per germline, CDR1 SGHRS and CDR2 YFSETQ. The CDR3 runs to 16 residues. J gave up 2 bases and V 0 bases, and 2 bases lay outside the gene matches. CDR3 DNA sequence: TGCGCCAGCAGCTTGGGGACAGGGGATAACACCGGGGAGCTGTTTTTT. Its translation: CASSLGTGDNTGELFF.

The V and J genes are TRBV27 and TRBJ1-5, with D maybe TRBD1 (5 bases). The CDR3 loop spans 19 amino acids. Germline CDR1 and CDR2: MNHEY and SMNVEV (reference sequence). Trimming removed 4 bases at V and 0 bases at J, with 22 bases between. CDR3 in DNA: TGTGCCAGCAGTTCGCGGGGGGGTTGGGGAACATATAGCAATCAGCCCCAGCATTTT. Residues: CASSSRGGWGTYSNQPQHF.

The V and J genes are TRBV30 and TRBJ2-7, with TRBD2 matching over 13 bases. Germline V gene lookup returns CDR1 GTSNPN and CDR2 SVGIG (reference sequence). The ends lost 4 bases at V and 2 bases at J; junction bases unmatched: 2. This CDR3 has 14 residues. CDR3 nucleotide sequence: TGTGCCTGGATAACTAGCGGGGGGGCCTACGAGCAGTACTTC. It encodes CAWITSGGAYEQYF.

The chain joins TRBV5-8 to TRBJ2-5; 16 bases fit TRBD2. Germline CDR1 reads SGHTS; CDR2 reads YDEGEE. This CDR3 spans 18 amino acids. V lost 2 bases and J lost 4; bases outside the gene matches: 8. CDR3 DNA sequence: TGTGCCAGCAGCTTTCTCGGGACTAGCGGGAGGGGGACAGAGACCCAGTACTTC. This encodes CASSFLGTSGRGTETQYF.

Only a few counts were recorded for this clone. J is TRBJ2-7 and V is TRBV27; D unresolved. Germline CDR1 and CDR2: MNHEY and SMNVEV (reference sequence). This CDR3 has 16 residues. Trimming pared 10 bases from V and 2 bases from J, leaving 24 bases between. The chain's CDR3 is CATTMSRAYIPYEQYF. Written as DNA, the CDR3 is TGTGCCACCACAATGAGTCGGGCTTATATCCCCTACGAGCAGTACTTC.

The chain carries TRBV4-1 and TRBJ2-3; the D is unclear. V was shortened by 0 bases and J by 2 bases, with 6 bases between the two germline ends. This CDR3 region has 14 residues. CDR1 and CDR2 (germline): MGHRA, YSYEKL. The CDR3 spells CASSQEPNTDTQYF. The CDR3 nucleotides are TGCGCCAGCAGCCAAGAACCCAACACAGATACGCAGTATTTT.

Worth noting for this clone: The sample contains more than one DNA sequence encoding this CDR3. This chain joins TRBV5-1 and TRBJ1-3; perhaps TRBD1 as D (5 bases). Germline V gene lookup returns CDR1 SGHRS and CDR2 YFSETQ. V gave up 0 bases and J gave up 1 base, with 8 bases separating them. CDR3 size: 15 residues. The CDR3 DNA reads as TGCGCCAGCAGCTTGGTGGGGGGATCTGGAAACACCATATATTTT. This encodes CASSLVGGSGNTIYF.

As to this clone: Other DNA sequences in the sample encode the same CDR3. The rearrangement uses TRBV2 and TRBJ2-3; 8 positions agree with TRBD1. From germline, CDR1 is SNHLY and CDR2 FYNNEI. The CDR3 is made up of 12 amino acids. V shed 6 bases, J shed 6 bases, and the junction held 2 bases outside the gene matches. The CDR3 region is CASRQGADTQYF. CDR3 nucleotides: TGTGCCAGCAGGCAGGGGGCCGATACGCAGTATTTT. Full variable domain (outside the CDR3, taken from reference TRBV2 and TRBJ2-3): EPEVTQTPSHQVTQMGQEVILRCVPISNHLYFYWYRQILGQKVEFLVSFYNNEISEKSEIFDDQFSVERPDGSNFTLKIRSTKLEDSAMYFCASRQGADTQYFGPGTRLTVL.

Concerning this clone itself: This CDR3 is missing its conserved last phenylalanine or tryptophan, likely due to a read error. No DNA is shown, since the ends of the CDR3 on it are uncertain; the CDR3 is the one TCRdb lists. J is TRBJ1-4 and V is TRBV30; no DNA check was done on the table's D call, TRBD1. Termini included, the CDR3 measures 11 amino acids. Germline V lookup: CDR1 GTSNPN, CDR2 SVGIG (reference sequence). The CDR3 loop reads CAWSVQGQVRL.

The chain couples TRBV4-3 to TRBJ2-7, with D perhaps matching TRBD1 or TRBD2 (5 bases each). Germline V gene sequence: CDR1 LGHNA, CDR2 YSLEER. V was pared by 3 bases and J by 2 bases, with 14 bases between. The CDR3 has 15 amino acids. The CDR3 reads CASSHSGTNTYEQYF. CDR3 sequence (DNA): TGCGCCAGCAGCCACTCTGGGACCAATACCTACGAGCAGTACTTC.

V is TRBV9 and J is TRBJ2-3; 14 bases agree with TRBD2. Germline CDR1 reads SGDLS; CDR2 reads YYNGEE. The CDR3 is 15 residues long. After removal of 4 bases from V and 5 bases from J, the junction contained 3 bases not matched to a gene. The CDR3 protein is CASSSGLAGVDTQYF. Here the CDR3 DNA reads TGTGCCAGCAGCTCGGGACTAGCGGGAGTAGATACGCAGTATTTT.

With regard to this clone: This specimen includes other DNA sequences encoding the same CDR3. The chain recombines TRBV18 with TRBJ2-2; 7 bases match TRBD2. Germline V gene data show CDR1 as KGHSH and CDR2 as LQKENI. The length of the CDR3 is 15 residues. The V segment lost 1 base and the J segment 1 base; nucleotides outside the gene matches: 0. The CDR3: CASSPLAGNTGELFF. CDR3 nucleotide sequence: TGTGCCAGCTCACCACTAGCGGGGAACACCGGGGAGCTGTTTTTT. Variable domain in full (rest from reference TRBV18 and TRBJ2-2): NAGVMQNPRHLVRRRGQEARLRCSPMKGHSHVYWYRQLPEEGLKFMVYLQKENIIDESGMPKERFSAEFPKEGPSILRIQQVVRGDSAAYFCASSPLAGNTGELFFGEGSRLTVL.

The V gene is TRBV5-1, the J gene TRBJ2-7; D call uncertain. The germline CDR1 and CDR2 sequences are SGHRS and YFSETQ. The germline V and J ends were trimmed by 4 bases and 0 bases, with 14 bases remaining between them. The CDR3 totals 15 residues. This CDR3 is CASSPTTSRSYEQYF. The CDR3 nucleotides are TGCGCCAGCAGCCCCACGACAAGTCGCTCCTACGAGCAGTACTTC.

This chain joins TRBV27 and TRBJ2-5, with D hard to call. With 4 bases removed from V and 0 bases from J, the gap between germline ends came to 6 bases. The CDR3 totals 13 residues. Per germline, CDR1 MNHEY and CDR2 SMNVEV (reference sequence). In nucleotides, the CDR3 is TGTGCCAGCAGTTACACAGACCAAGAGACCCAGTACTTC. It yields the protein CASSYTDQETQYF.

CDR3 residues: CASMGGAGNTGELFF. The CDR3 DNA is TGTGCCAGCATGGGGGGGGCGGGGAACACCGGGGAGCTGTTTTTT. The chain combines TRBV27 with TRBJ2-2; a possible D gene is TRBD2 (7 bases). Germline CDR1 MNHEY, CDR2 SMNVEV (reference sequence). V dropped 7 bases and J dropped 1 base, with 13 bases sitting between them. The CDR3 is 15 residues long.

V is TRBV30 and J is TRBJ2-7; D not certain. The CDR3 spans 13 residues. The germline V gene has CDR1 GTSNPN and CDR2 SVGIG (reference sequence). Trimming cost V 7 bases and J 6 bases, with 19 bases left between them. The CDR3 coding sequence is TGTGCCTCGACGCCCACCTACTTTGGCGAGCAGTACTTC. It codes for CASTPTYFGEQYF.

The table lists this clone with a few counts. Other DNA sequences from this sample encode an identical CDR3 as well. The V and J genes are TRBV7-2 and TRBJ2-3; D remains ambiguous. This CDR3 has 14 amino acids. V was shortened by 0 bases and J by 2 bases, with 6 bases between the two germline ends. Germline V gene lookup returns CDR1 SGHTA and CDR2 FQGNSA. The CDR3 DNA reads as TGTGCCAGCAGCTTAGCCCGGGTCACAGATACGCAGTATTTT. Encoded protein: CASSLARVTDTQYF.

This chain connects TRBV13 to TRBJ2-2; D may be TRBD1 (6 bases). V was pared by 8 bases and J by 2 bases, with 15 bases between. Per the germline V gene, CDR1 is PRHDT and CDR2 is FYEKMQ (reference sequence). This CDR3 is 15 amino acids long. Written as DNA, the CDR3 is TGTGCCAGCCGGACCAGGACAGTAAACACCGGGGAGCTGTTTTTT. Translation gives CASRTRTVNTGELFF.

This clone was observed once. The chain is built from TRBV5-6 and TRBJ2-7; the D gene could be TRBD1 or TRBD2 (5 bases each). Germline-derived CDR1 and CDR2 are SGHDT and YYEEEE. Trimming cost V 0 bases and J 7 bases, with 17 bases left between them. This CDR3 has 15 residues. The CDR3 reads CASSLGPGITGEQYF. DNA for the CDR3: TGTGCCAGCAGCTTGGGGCCAGGGATCACGGGAGAGCAGTACTTC.

In regard to this clone: A much larger clone lies one base from this, so it may be a read error. Different DNA sequences within this sample yield the same CDR3. The gene calls are TRBV7-2 and TRBJ1-5; no clear D gene. Trimming shortened V by 1 base and J by 2 bases, and 3 bases separated the two germline ends. The CDR3 sequence is 13 residues long. Germline-derived CDR1 and CDR2 are SGHTA and FQGNSA. For the CDR3, the DNA is TGTGCCAGCAGCTTAGGGCGCAATCAGCCCCAGCATTTT. The encoded protein is CASSLGRNQPQHF.

V is TRBV6-6 and J is TRBJ2-7; D possibly matches TRBD1 or TRBD2 (5 bases each). Germline assignment: CDR1 MNHNY and CDR2 SVGAGI (reference sequence). Trimming took off 5 bases at V and 6 bases at J, with 17 bases between the two ends. This CDR3 has 14 residues. CDR3 DNA: TGTGCCAGCAGTGCAGGGACCGAGGTGAGCGAGCAGTACTTC. It yields the protein CASSAGTEVSEQYF.

This rearrangement joins TRBV5-4 to TRBJ2-7, with unresolved D. The CDR3 totals 12 residues. V lost 4 bases, J lost 7 bases, and 12 bases lay in between. CDR1 and CDR2 (germline): SGHNT, YYREEE (reference sequence). In DNA form, the CDR3 reads TGTGCCAGCAGCCCGTCCGGCCGGGAGCAGTACTTC. Encoded protein: CASSPSGREQYF.